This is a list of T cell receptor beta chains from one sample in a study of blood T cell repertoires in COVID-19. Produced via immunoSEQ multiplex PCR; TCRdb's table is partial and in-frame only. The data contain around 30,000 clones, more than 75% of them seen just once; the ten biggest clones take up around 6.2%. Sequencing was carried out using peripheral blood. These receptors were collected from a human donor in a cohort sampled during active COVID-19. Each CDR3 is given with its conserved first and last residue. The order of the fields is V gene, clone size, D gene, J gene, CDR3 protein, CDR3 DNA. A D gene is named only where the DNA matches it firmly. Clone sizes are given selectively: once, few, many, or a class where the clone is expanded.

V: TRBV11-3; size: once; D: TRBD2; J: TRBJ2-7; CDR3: CASSFTSGVSEQYF; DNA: TGTGCCAGCAGTTTTACTAGCGGGGTTAGCGAGCAGTACTTC
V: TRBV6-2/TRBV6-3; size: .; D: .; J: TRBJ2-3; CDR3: CASSGRETDTQYF; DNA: TGTGCCAGCAGTGGCAGGGAAACAGATACGCAGTATTTT
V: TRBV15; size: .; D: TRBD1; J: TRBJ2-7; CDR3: CATSRAGTGAYEQYF; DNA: TGTGCCACCAGCAGAGCCGGGACAGGGGCCTACGAGCAGTACTTC
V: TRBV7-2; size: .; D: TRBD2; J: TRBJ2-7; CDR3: CASSSLAGEIYEQYF; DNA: TGTGCCAGCAGCTCTCTAGCGGGGGAGATCTACGAGCAGTACTTC
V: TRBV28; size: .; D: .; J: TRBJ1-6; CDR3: CASSLYTGPNSPLHF; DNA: TGTGCCAGCAGTTTATACACAGGGCCAAATTCACCCCTCCACTTT
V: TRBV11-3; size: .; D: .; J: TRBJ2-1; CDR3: CASSFQFDSEQFF; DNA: TGTGCCAGCAGCTTCCAGTTTGACAGTGAGCAGTTCTTC
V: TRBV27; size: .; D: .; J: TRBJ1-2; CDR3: CASSLLGAGGYTF; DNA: TGTGCCAGCAGTTTACTAGGGGCCGGTGGCTACACCTTC
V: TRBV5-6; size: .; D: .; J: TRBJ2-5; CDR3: CASSLGRLAGETQYF; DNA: TGTGCCAGCAGCTTGGGGCGGCTCGCCGGGGAGACCCAGTACTTC
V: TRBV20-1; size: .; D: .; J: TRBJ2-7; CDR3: CRAPLVHEQYF; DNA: TGCAGAGCCCCCCTGGTCCACGAGCAGTACTTC
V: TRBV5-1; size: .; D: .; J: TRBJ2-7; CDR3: CASSLDGYEQYF; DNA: TGCGCCAGCAGCCTGGACGGCTACGAGCAGTACTTC
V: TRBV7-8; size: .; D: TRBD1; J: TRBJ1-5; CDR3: CASSYGTVNQPQHF; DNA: TGTGCCAGCAGCTATGGGACAGTCAATCAGCCCCAGCATTTT
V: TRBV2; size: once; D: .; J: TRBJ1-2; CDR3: CASSGQINYGYTF; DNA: TGTGCCAGCAGTGGGCAGATAAACTATGGCTACACCTTC
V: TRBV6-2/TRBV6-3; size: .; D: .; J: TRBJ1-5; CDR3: CASSLDGGGQPQHF; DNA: TGTGCCAGCAGTTTGGACGGAGGAGGACAGCCCCAGCATTTT
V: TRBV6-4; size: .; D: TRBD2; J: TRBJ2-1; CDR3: CASSGSGGASYNEQFF; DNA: TGTGCCAGCAGTGGAAGCGGGGGGGCTTCCTACAATGAGCAGTTCTTC
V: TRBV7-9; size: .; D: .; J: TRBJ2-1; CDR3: CASSRAGQNEQFF; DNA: TGTGCCAGCAGCCGGGCGGGCCAGAATGAGCAGTTCTTC
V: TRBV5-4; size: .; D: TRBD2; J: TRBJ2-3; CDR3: CASSLALTSGGFADTQYF; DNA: TGTGCCAGCAGCTTGGCCCTCACTAGCGGGGGCTTCGCAGATACGCAGTATTTT
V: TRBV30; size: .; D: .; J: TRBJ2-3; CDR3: CAWSVTGGTDTQYF; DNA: TGTGCCTGGAGTGTTACGGGGGGCACAGATACGCAGTATTTT
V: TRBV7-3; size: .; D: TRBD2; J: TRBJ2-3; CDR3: CASSLTGSGVLDTQYF; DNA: TGTGCCAGCAGCTTAACGGGTAGCGGGGTTTTAGATACGCAGTATTTT
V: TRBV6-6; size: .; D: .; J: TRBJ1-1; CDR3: CASSYSPPGTEAFF; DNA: TGTGCCAGCAGTTACTCCCCCCCAGGGACTGAAGCTTTCTTT
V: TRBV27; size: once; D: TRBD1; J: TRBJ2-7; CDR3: CASSMGTGGSEQYF; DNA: TGTGCCAGTTCCATGGGGACAGGGGGCTCCGAGCAGTACTTC
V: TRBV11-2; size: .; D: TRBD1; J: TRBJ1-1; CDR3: CASSFQGGRSGTEAFF; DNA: TGTGCCAGCAGCTTCCAAGGGGGCAGGTCTGGCACTGAAGCTTTCTTT
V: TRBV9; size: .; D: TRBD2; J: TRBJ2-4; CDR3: CASSTGGSGASLQYF; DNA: TGTGCCAGCAGCACGGGGGGGAGCGGAGCCAGTCTTCAGTACTTC
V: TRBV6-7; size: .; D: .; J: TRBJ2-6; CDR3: CAKRQPPWANVLTF; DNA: TGTGCCAAGAGACAGCCCCCTTGGGCCAACGTCCTGACTTTC
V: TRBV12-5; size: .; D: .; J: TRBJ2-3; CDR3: CASADGHGLPSVDTQYF; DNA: TGTGCTAGTGCCGACGGCCACGGACTGCCATCCGTGGATACGCAGTATTTT
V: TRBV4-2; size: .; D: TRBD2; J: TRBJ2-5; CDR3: CASSQGSLPSGGAGETQYF; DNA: TGTGCCAGCAGCCAAGGGTCTTTACCTAGCGGGGGGGCCGGGGAGACCCAGTACTTC
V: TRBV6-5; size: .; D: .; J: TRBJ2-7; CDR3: CASRKGVPYEQYF; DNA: TGTGCCAGCCGGAAAGGGGTACCCTACGAGCAGTACTTC
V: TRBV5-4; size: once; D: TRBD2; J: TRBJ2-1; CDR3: CASTPTSGYNEQFF; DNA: TGTGCCAGCACCCCTACTAGCGGGTACAATGAGCAGTTCTTC
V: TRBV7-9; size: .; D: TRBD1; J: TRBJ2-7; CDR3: CASSLEGQHYEQYF; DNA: TGTGCCAGCAGCTTAGAGGGACAGCACTACGAGCAGTACTTC
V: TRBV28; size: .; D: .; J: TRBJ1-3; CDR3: CASSFLVLRLSSGNTIYF; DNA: TGTGCCAGCAGTTTTTTAGTTCTGCGGTTGAGCTCTGGAAACACCATATATTTT
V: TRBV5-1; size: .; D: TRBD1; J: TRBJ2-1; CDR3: CASTPLGQPIYNEQFF; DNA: TGCGCCAGCACCCCCCTGGGACAGCCGATCTACAATGAGCAGTTCTTC
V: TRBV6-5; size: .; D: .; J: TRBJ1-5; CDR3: CASMARASNQPQHF; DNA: TGTGCCAGCATGGCGAGGGCCTCCAATCAGCCCCAGCATTTT